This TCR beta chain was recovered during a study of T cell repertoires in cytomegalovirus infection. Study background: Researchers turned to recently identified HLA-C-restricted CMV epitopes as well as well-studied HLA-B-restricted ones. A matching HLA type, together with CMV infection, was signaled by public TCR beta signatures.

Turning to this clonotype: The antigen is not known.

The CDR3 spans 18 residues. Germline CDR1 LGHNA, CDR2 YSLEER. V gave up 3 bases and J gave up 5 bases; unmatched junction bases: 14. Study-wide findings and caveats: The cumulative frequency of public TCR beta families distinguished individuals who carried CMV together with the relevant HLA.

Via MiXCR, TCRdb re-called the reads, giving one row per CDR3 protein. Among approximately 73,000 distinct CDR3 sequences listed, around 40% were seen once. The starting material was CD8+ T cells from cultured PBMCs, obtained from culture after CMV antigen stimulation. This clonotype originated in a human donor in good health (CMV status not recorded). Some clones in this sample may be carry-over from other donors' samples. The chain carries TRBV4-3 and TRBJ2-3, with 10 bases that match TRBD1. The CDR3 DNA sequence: TGCGCCAGCAGCCAGGAGAGAACGACAGGGGGCGGGGGAGATACGCAGTATTTT. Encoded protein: CASSQERTTGGGGDTQYF.